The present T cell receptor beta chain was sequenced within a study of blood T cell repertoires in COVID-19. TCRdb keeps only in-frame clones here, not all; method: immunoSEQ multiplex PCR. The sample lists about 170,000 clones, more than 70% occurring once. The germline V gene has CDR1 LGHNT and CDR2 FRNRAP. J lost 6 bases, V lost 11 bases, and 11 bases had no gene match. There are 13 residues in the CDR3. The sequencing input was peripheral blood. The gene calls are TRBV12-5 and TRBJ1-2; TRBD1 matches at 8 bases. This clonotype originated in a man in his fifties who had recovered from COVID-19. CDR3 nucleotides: TGTGCTGGGTCGGACAGGGAAGAAGATGGCTACACCTTC. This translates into CAGSDREEDGYTF. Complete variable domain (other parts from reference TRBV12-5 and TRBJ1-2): DARVTQTPRHKVTEMGQEVTMRCQPILGHNTVFWYRQTMMQGLELLAYFRNRAPLDDSGMPKDRFSAEMPDATLATLKIQPSEPRDSAVYFCAGSDREEDGYTFGSGTRLTVV.